This TCR beta chain was documented in a study of cytomegalovirus exposure and HLA in healthy donors. The J segment lost 2 bases and the V segment lost 7 bases, leaving 12 bases of the junction unmatched. The CDR3 has 16 amino acids. Germline lookup yields CDR1 SGHTA and CDR2 FQGNSA. Sequencing was performed with immunoSEQ multiplex PCR; in TCRdb, only in-frame clones are kept and a portion is missing. Of about 150,000 clones listed, approximately 86% were seen once; the top ten hold under 25%. This TCR came from a man in his late teens or twenties in good health and CMV-seropositive. Sequencing input: PBMCs. V and J are TRBV7-2 and TRBJ1-2, with 8 nucleotides matching TRBD1. CDR3 sequence (DNA): TGTGCCAGCATCATCACAAGCGGGACAGGCAACTATGGCTACACCTTC. This sequence encodes CASIITSGTGNYGYTF.